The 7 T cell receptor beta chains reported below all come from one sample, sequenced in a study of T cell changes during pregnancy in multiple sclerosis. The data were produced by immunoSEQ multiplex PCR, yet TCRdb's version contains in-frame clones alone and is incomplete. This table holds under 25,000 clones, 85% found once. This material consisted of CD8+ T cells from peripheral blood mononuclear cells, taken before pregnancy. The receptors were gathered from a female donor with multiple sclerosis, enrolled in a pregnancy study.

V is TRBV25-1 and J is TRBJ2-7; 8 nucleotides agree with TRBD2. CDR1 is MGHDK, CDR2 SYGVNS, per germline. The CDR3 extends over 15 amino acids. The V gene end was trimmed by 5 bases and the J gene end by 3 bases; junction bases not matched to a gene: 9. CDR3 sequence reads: CASSLTGLGNYEQYF. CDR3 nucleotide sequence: TGTGCCAGCAGTCTTACGGGACTAGGAAACTACGAGCAGTACTTC.

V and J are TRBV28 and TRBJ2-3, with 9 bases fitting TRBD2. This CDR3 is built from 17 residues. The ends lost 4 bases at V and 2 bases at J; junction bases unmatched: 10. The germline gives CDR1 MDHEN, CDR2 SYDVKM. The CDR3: CASSWLAGDPITDTQYF. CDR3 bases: TGTGCCAGCAGTTGGTTAGCGGGAGACCCAATCACAGATACGCAGTATTTT.

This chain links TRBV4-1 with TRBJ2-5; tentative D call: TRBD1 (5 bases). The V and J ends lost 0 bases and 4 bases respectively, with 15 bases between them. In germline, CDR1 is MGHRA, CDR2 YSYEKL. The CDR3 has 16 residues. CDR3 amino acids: CASSQDFQGQAETQYF. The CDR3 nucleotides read TGCGCCAGCAGCCAAGATTTCCAGGGCCAGGCAGAGACCCAGTACTTC.

The CDR3 DNA reads as TGTGCCAGCAGTGATGTTTTACTAGCGGGTGAATATTACGAGCAGTACTTC. It specifies CASSDVLLAGEYYEQYF. This chain uses TRBV2 with TRBJ2-7, with 9 positions matching TRBD2. V lost 3 bases to trimming and J lost 4 bases; unmatched junction nucleotides: 13. The CDR3 consists of 17 residues. The germline gives CDR1 SNHLY, CDR2 FYNNEI.

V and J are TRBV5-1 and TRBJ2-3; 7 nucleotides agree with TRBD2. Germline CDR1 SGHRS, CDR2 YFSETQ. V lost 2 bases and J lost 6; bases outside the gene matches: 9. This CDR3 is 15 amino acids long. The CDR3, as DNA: TGCGCCAGCAGCTTAGCGGGGAGCCCCCCCGATACGCAGTATTTT. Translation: CASSLAGSPPDTQYF.

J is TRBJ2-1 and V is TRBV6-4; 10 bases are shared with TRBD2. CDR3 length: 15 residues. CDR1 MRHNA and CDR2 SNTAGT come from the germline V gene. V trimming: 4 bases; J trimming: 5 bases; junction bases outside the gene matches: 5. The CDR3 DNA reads TGTGCCAGCAGTGCCGGGACTAGCGACAACAATGAGCAGTTCTTC. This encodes CASSAGTSDNNEQFF.

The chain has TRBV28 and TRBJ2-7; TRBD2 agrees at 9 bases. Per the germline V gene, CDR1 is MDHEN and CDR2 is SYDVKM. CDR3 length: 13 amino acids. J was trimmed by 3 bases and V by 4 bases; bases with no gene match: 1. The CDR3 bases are TGTGCCAGCAGTTGGACTAGCGACTACGAGCAGTACTTC. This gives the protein CASSWTSDYEQYF.